One sample yielded the 17 T cell receptor beta chains listed below, sequenced in a study of cytomegalovirus exposure and HLA in healthy donors. Vbeta (60) and Jbeta (13) primers were used in the PCR. Clones were sequenced by immunoSEQ multiplex PCR, and TCRdb holds only the in-frame ones, with some missing. Of about 180,000 clones in the sample, around 82% were seen once. The sequenced sample consisted of PBMCs. These receptor sequences come from a man aged 25-40 years in good health and CMV-seronegative.

The gene calls are TRBV10-2 and TRBJ2-5; 10 positions match TRBD1. The CDR3 runs 15 residues. With V trimmed by 5 bases and J by 5 bases, 8 bases remained unmatched. Looked up from germline, CDR1 is WSHSY and CDR2 is SAAADI. The CDR3 region is CASSITGTGVETQYF. In DNA, the CDR3 is TGCGCCAGCAGTATCACCGGGACAGGGGTGGAGACCCAGTACTTC.

This chain uses TRBV6-1 with TRBJ2-7; 7 nucleotides align to TRBD1. This CDR3 region has 14 residues. Trimming at V came to 1 base and at J to 4 bases, leaving 4 bases not matched to a gene. In germline, CDR1 is MNHNS, CDR2 SASEGT. CDR3 sequence (DNA): TGTGCCAGCAGTGAAGTAGGGGGCGGGTACGAGCAGTACTTC. Protein sequence: CASSEVGGGYEQYF.

CDR3 sequence reads: CASSTRLAGGVNEQFF. In nucleotides, the CDR3 is TGTGCCAGCAGCACCAGACTAGCGGGAGGGGTTAATGAGCAGTTCTTC. The gene calls are TRBV5-5 and TRBJ2-1; 14 nucleotides match TRBD2. With 4 bases clipped from V and 7 bases from J, the junction kept 7 bases outside the gene matches. This CDR3 has 16 amino acids. CDR1 and CDR2 (germline): SGHKS, YYEKEE (reference sequence). Combining the CDR3 with reference TRBV5-5 and TRBJ2-1 gives the whole variable domain DAGVTQSPTHLIKTRGQQVTLRCSPISGHKSVSWYQQVLGQGPQFIFQYYEKEERGRGNFPDRFSARQFPNYSSELNVNALLLGDSALYLCASSTRLAGGVNEQFFGPGTRLTVL.

This clone has a single count. As DNA, the CDR3 is TGTGCCTGGAGTGTAAGGAGTAGCCCCTCCTACGAGCAGTACTTC. Translated: CAWSVRSSPSYEQYF. The chain links TRBV30 to TRBJ2-7; D is undetermined. Between the trimmed V and J ends, which lost 0 bases and 0 bases, there was a span of 12 bases. Germline V CDR1 and CDR2: GTSNPN, SVGIG (reference sequence). There are 15 residues in the CDR3.

This chain links TRBV6-5 with TRBJ1-6; D remains unclear. V lost 0 bases, J lost 7 bases, and 13 bases lay in between. The CDR3 is made up of 16 amino acids. CDR1 MNHEY and CDR2 SVGAGI come from the germline V gene. Written as DNA, the CDR3 is TGTGCCAGCAGTTACTCGAGAGAAGTATTCAATTCACCCCTCCACTTT. Protein: CASSYSREVFNSPLHF.

The genes are TRBV28 and TRBJ2-7, with D possibly being TRBD1 (6 bases). The CDR3 consists of 13 residues. With 7 bases removed from V and 7 bases from J, the gap between germline ends came to 17 bases. Germline V gene data show CDR1 as MDHEN and CDR2 as SYDVKM. CDR3 residues: CASIGVRGGEQYF. For the CDR3, the DNA is TGTGCCAGCATCGGAGTCAGGGGTGGAGAGCAGTACTTC.

This clone is a singleton in its sample. The chain carries TRBV4-1 and TRBJ2-7, with TRBD1 matching over 9 bases. Germline loops: CDR1 MGHRA, CDR2 YSYEKL. The CDR3 is 17 residues long. V dropped 4 bases and J dropped 4; count of bases not matched to a gene: 14. CDR3: CASSRHADRGIRYEQYF. The CDR3 bases are TGCGCCAGCAGCCGACATGCGGACAGGGGTATTCGTTACGAGCAGTACTTC.

This chain links TRBV30 with TRBJ1-2, with D possibly matching TRBD1 (5 bases). The CDR3 is made up of 12 amino acids. Germline V gene lookup returns CDR1 GTSNPN and CDR2 SVGIG (reference sequence). Trimming pared 5 bases from V and 4 bases from J, leaving 11 bases between. The CDR3 sequence: CAWQGSGYGYTF. The CDR3 DNA reads as TGTGCCTGGCAGGGATCGGGCTATGGCTACACCTTC.

This clone has only a few counts. The CDR3 here is CAWSVGRGNTEAFF. As DNA, the CDR3 is TGTGCCTGGAGTGTGGGTAGGGGAAACACTGAAGCTTTCTTT. This chain joins TRBV30 and TRBJ1-1, with D perhaps matching TRBD1 (5 bases). V lost 0 bases and J 2 bases, leaving 10 bases between the germline ends. Germline CDR1 is GTSNPN and CDR2 is SVGIG (reference sequence). The CDR3 sequence is 14 residues long.

The chain combines TRBV6-4 with TRBJ2-7; D may be TRBD1 (5 bases). The CDR3 totals 16 residues. Germline CDR1 reads MRHNA; CDR2 reads SNTAGT. Trimming removed 6 bases from V and 4 bases from J, with 22 bases in between. The CDR3 reads CASSPTNRIFDYEQYF. DNA for the CDR3: TGTGCCAGCAGCCCGACCAACAGGATCTTTGATTACGAGCAGTACTTC.

As DNA, the CDR3 is TGCGCCAGCAGCATTACAGGGGGCGCAGATACGCAGTATTTT. Protein sequence: CASSITGGADTQYF. V gene TRBV5-1 combines with J gene TRBJ2-3, with 9 bases matching TRBD1. The CDR3 loop spans 14 amino acids. With V trimmed by 4 bases and J by 4 bases, 4 bases remained unmatched. Germline V gene sequence: CDR1 SGHRS, CDR2 YFSETQ. Supplemented by reference TRBV5-1 and TRBJ2-3, the full variable domain reads KAGVTQTPRYLIKTRGQQVTLSCSPISGHRSVSWYQQTPGQGLQFLFEYFSETQRNKGNFPGRFSGRQFSNSRSEMNVSTLELGDSALYLCASSITGGADTQYFGPGTRLTVL.

This clone was found once. The chain is built from TRBV18 and TRBJ2-7, with D possibly matching TRBD2 (6 bases). This CDR3 comprises 11 residues. CDR1 is KGHSH, CDR2 LQKENI, per germline. Trimming took 5 bases from V and 5 from J, leaving 7 bases between them. CDR3 DNA sequence: TGTGCCAGCTCAGGGACTGACGAGCAGTACTTC. It is translated as CASSGTDEQYF.

V is TRBV29-1 and J is TRBJ2-5; 7 bases are a match to TRBD2. The J segment lost 5 bases and the V segment lost 8 bases, leaving 14 bases of the junction unmatched. Germline CDR1 SQVTM, CDR2 ANQGSEA. The CDR3 is 14 residues long. Here the CDR3 DNA reads TGCAGCTTCAATGTCGGGGCGGGAGTGGAGACCCAGTACTTC. Its protein product is CSFNVGAGVETQYF.

This chain connects TRBV6-5 to TRBJ1-2; 7 bases agree with TRBD1. Trimming took 5 bases from V and 4 from J; bases not matched to a gene: 4. Germline CDR1 is MNHEY and CDR2 is SVGAGI. This CDR3 is 13 amino acids long. In DNA, the CDR3 is TGTGCCAGCAGTCGAAGACAGGGCTATGGCTACACCTTC. Residues: CASSRRQGYGYTF.

The V call is TRBV5-1, the J call TRBJ2-5; TRBD1 might be the D (5 bases). The CDR3 has 15 amino acids. Germline V gene data show CDR1 as SGHRS and CDR2 as YFSETQ. Deletions cut 6 bases from V and 5 bases from J, with 20 bases between. CDR3 in DNA: TGCGCCAGCACCCCCGTCTTTGGCAGGGTTGAGACCCAGTACTTC. As protein: CASTPVFGRVETQYF.

The CDR3 region has the DNA TGTGCCAGCAGCCTACAGGGTAACACTGAAGCTTTCTTT. Encoded protein: CASSLQGNTEAFF. V usage is TRBV14 and J usage is TRBJ1-1, with D perhaps matching TRBD1 (6 bases). Germline CDR1 reads SGHDN; CDR2 reads FVKESK. The ends were cut back, 4 bases at V and 2 bases at J, with 8 bases in the middle. The CDR3 consists of 13 residues.

The rearrangement uses TRBV7-8 and TRBJ2-4; 7 bases are shared with TRBD2. The ends lost 2 bases at V and 1 base at J; junction bases unmatched: 11. The CDR3 spans 18 residues. The V gene's germline CDR1 is SGHVS and CDR2 FQNEAQ. CDR3 nucleotide sequence: TGTGCCAGCAGCTTAAGGTTCGGACTAGTTGGGGCCAAAAACATTCAGTACTTC. Its translation: CASSLRFGLVGAKNIQYF.